The present TCR beta chain was sequenced within a study of T cell changes during pregnancy in multiple sclerosis. The V end was cut by 5 bases, the J end by 2 bases, with 12 bases between. This CDR3 is 14 amino acids long. Germline lookup yields CDR1 MNHEY and CDR2 SMNVEV (reference sequence). Clones were read by immunoSEQ multiplex PCR, and TCRdb kept only the in-frame ones, dropping some. The sample has 40,000 or so clones, about 93% seen once; the top ten hold about 0.37%. The sequencing used CD4+ T cells from peripheral blood mononuclear cells, collected after pregnancy. This TCR was recovered from a female donor in good health, enrolled as a control in a pregnancy study. The V gene is TRBV27, the J gene TRBJ1-1; maybe TRBD1 (6 bases). CDR3 residues: CASSRGGGNTEAFF. In DNA, the CDR3 is TGTGCCAGCAGTAGGGGGGGAGGAAACACTGAAGCTTTCTTT.